This TCR beta chain was found in a study of shared clonotypes between healthy human individuals. The study, taken as a whole, reports: Non-shared clonotypes had lower generation probabilities than those shared by all four donors.

Germline CDR1 and CDR2: KGHSH and LQKENI. The J segment lost 6 bases and the V segment lost 3 bases, leaving 17 bases of the junction unmatched. CDR3 length: 19 amino acids. TCRdb's table, derived via immunoSEQ multiplex PCR, lists solely in-frame clones and lacks some. The sample contains about 1.4 million clones, about 96% of which appear only once. Every one of the donors was a Caucasian adult that lived in Nashville, Tennessee. Of note for this clone: Its antigen is as yet unknown.

This rearrangement joins TRBV18 to TRBJ2-1; TRBD2 aligns across 10 bases. This receptor was taken from a man aged 25-45 years in good health. Source material: naive CD4+ T cells sorted from blood. Subset described: CD45RA+ positively selected. The CDR3 bases are TGTGCCAGCTCACCTGGCGGCTTGCGGCGTAGCGGGAGGTCCAATGAGCAGTTCTTC. This translates into CASSPGGLRRSGRSNEQFF.